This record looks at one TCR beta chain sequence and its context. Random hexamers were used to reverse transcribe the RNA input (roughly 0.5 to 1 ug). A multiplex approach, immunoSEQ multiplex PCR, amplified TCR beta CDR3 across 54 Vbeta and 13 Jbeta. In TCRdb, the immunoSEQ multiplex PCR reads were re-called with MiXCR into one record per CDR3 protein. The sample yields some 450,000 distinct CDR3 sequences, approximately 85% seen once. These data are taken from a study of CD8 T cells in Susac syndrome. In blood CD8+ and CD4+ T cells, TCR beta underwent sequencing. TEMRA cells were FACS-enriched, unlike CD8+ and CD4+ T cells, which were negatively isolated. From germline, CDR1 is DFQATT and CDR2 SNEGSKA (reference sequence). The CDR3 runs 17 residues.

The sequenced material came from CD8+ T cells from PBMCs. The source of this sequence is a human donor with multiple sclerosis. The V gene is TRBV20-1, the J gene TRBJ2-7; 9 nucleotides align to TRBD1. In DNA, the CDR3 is TGCAGCCCTACGGGCATCCATTGGGACAGGGAGTCCGACGAGCAGTACTTC. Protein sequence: CSPTGIHWDRESDEQYF.